Below are 18 T cell receptor beta chains sequenced from a single sample in a study of technical replicates of blood from four donors. Sequenced by immunoSEQ multiplex PCR; TCRdb stores in-frame clones only, minus some. Seen here are approximately 76,000 clones, 70% to 90% observed once, and the top ten hold around 4.8%. Sequencing was performed on PBMCs. The receptors here all came from a human donor in good health. Some clones in this sample may be carry-over from other donors' samples.

The V call is TRBV5-1, the J call TRBJ1-6; possibly TRBD1 for D (5 bases). CDR1 and CDR2 (germline): SGHRS, YFSETQ. CDR3 length: 15 residues. V was shortened by 0 bases and J by 8 bases, with 12 bases between the two germline ends. In DNA form, the CDR3 reads TGCGCCAGCAGCTTGGGACAGCCGGGGGATTCACCCCTCCACTTT. It is translated as CASSLGQPGDSPLHF.

This clone appeared a single time. J is TRBJ2-5 and V is TRBV4-2; D is unclear. Judging by the DNA end, TRBJ2-7 fits better; the J call may be wrong. The CDR3 spans 13 residues. CDR1 is LGHNA, CDR2 YNFKEQ, per germline. CDR3 in amino acids: CASSQGFTYEQYF. In DNA form, the CDR3 reads TGTGCCAGCAGCCAAGGGTTTACCTACGAGCAGTACTTC.

This rearrangement joins TRBV4-1 to TRBJ2-1, with D perhaps TRBD1 (5 bases). The CDR3 spans 15 residues. Germline CDR1 and CDR2: MGHRA and YSYEKL. V lost 6 bases and J lost 4, with 16 bases in between. CDR3 bases: TGCGCCAGCAGTTCCCTTGGGGCCGGTTACAATGAGCAGTTCTTC. It codes for CASSSLGAGYNEQFF.

The V gene is TRBV6-5, the J gene TRBJ1-3, with 7 bases fitting TRBD1. The V gene end was trimmed by 5 bases and the J gene end by 6 bases; junction bases not matched to a gene: 4. In germline, CDR1 is MNHEY, CDR2 SVGAGI. The CDR3 runs to 13 residues. CDR3 coding DNA: TGTGCCAGCAGTCGACAGGGCCAAAACACCATATATTTT. Translation gives CASSRQGQNTIYF.

The rearrangement uses TRBV10-3 and TRBJ1-2, with D hard to call. The germline V gene encodes CDR1 ENHRY and CDR2 SYGVKD. The CDR3 is 13 amino acids. Trimming took off 0 bases at V and 7 bases at J, with 9 bases between the two ends. The DNA for the CDR3 is TGTGCCATCAGTGAGTCCGAATCCGGTGGCTACACCTTC. Its translation: CAISESESGGYTF.

In nucleotides, the CDR3 is TGTGCCAGTAGTATCCCGAGGACAGGGCTCGGTGGCTACACCTTC. Translation: CASSIPRTGLGGYTF. The V gene is TRBV19, the J gene TRBJ1-2; TRBD1 aligns across 8 bases. J lost 7 bases, V lost 3 bases, and 10 bases had no gene match. Looked up from germline, CDR1 is LNHDA and CDR2 is SQIVND (reference sequence). This CDR3 region has 15 residues. Full variable domain (rest looked up from reference TRBV19 and TRBJ1-2): DGGITQSPKYLFRKEGQNVTLSCEQNLNHDAMYWYRQDPGQGLRLIYYSQIVNDFQKGDIAEGYSVSREKKESFPLTVTSAQKNPTAFYLCASSIPRTGLGGYTFGSGTRLTVV.

The V and J genes are TRBV9 and TRBJ2-6; D is unresolved. CDR1 SGDLS and CDR2 YYNGEE come from the germline V gene. This CDR3 comprises 15 residues. V dropped 4 bases and J dropped 0 bases, with 8 bases sitting between them. The CDR3 loop reads CASSPIRSGANVLTF. The DNA for the CDR3 is TGTGCCAGCAGCCCTATTCGCTCTGGGGCCAACGTCCTGACTTTC.

The rearrangement links TRBV6-1 to TRBJ1-5; 8 positions agree with TRBD1. CDR1 and CDR2 from the germline V gene are MNHNS and SASEGT. This CDR3 has 15 residues. The V and J ends lost 1 base and 4 bases, in that order; junction bases with no gene match: 3. The CDR3 loop reads CASSEVTGVNQPQHF. In nucleotides, the CDR3 is TGTGCCAGCAGTGAAGTGACAGGGGTTAATCAGCCCCAGCATTTT.

This chain joins TRBV27 and TRBJ2-7; 7 bases map to TRBD1. Germline CDR1 and CDR2: MNHEY and SMNVEV (reference sequence). This CDR3 comprises 14 residues. J gave up 4 bases and V 4 bases, and 7 bases lay outside the gene matches. The CDR3 is CASSSRGQSYEQYF. Written as DNA, the CDR3 is TGTGCCAGCAGTTCCCGGGGACAGAGTTACGAGCAGTACTTC.

The CDR3 nucleotides are TGTGCCAGCAGTTACTCCAAGACGGGGAATGAAAAACTGTTTTTT. Protein: CASSYSKTGNEKLFF. V usage is TRBV6-5 and J usage is TRBJ1-4; the D is unclear. The CDR3 runs 15 residues. V lost 0 bases, J lost 5 bases, and 10 bases lay in between. Germline values: CDR1 MNHEY, CDR2 SVGAGI.

This clone was counted a single time. This chain joins TRBV7-9 and TRBJ2-1; 9 nucleotides agree with TRBD2. In germline, CDR1 is SEHNR, CDR2 FQNEAQ (reference sequence). CDR3 length: 12 amino acids. The V and J ends lost 9 bases and 9 bases, in that order; junction bases with no gene match: 6. CDR3 residues: CAREGLAGEQFF. The CDR3 DNA is TGTGCCAGGGAGGGACTAGCAGGTGAGCAGTTCTTC.

This chain links TRBV19 with TRBJ1-4; D perhaps matches TRBD1 (6 bases). The V gene's germline CDR1 is LNHDA and CDR2 SQIVND (reference sequence). The CDR3 has 15 amino acids. V was shortened by 5 bases and J by 7 bases, with 17 bases between the two germline ends. The CDR3 DNA sequence: TGTGCCAGTAGTCGCTGGGGGCAGGGATCTGAAAAACTGTTTTTT. This codes for CASSRWGQGSEKLFF.

The chain is built from TRBV6-5 and TRBJ1-2; 11 bases agree with TRBD1. This CDR3 has 16 residues. CDR1 MNHEY and CDR2 SVGAGI come from the germline V gene. Trimming at V came to 6 bases and at J to 4 bases, leaving 10 bases not matched to a gene. CDR3: CASSYGGQGGFYGYTF. Written as DNA, the CDR3 is TGTGCCAGCAGCTACGGGGGACAGGGGGGATTCTATGGCTACACCTTC.

The chain is built from TRBV30 and TRBJ1-3; D is unresolved. The germline gives CDR1 GTSNPN, CDR2 SVGIG (reference sequence). Trimming removed 2 bases at V and 4 bases at J, with 9 bases between. The CDR3 spans 13 residues. The CDR3 DNA sequence: TGTGCCTGGAGTTCTCCGGGAGGAAACACCATATATTTT. This gives the protein CAWSSPGGNTIYF.

The genes are TRBV6-5 and TRBJ2-1, with D perhaps TRBD1 (6 bases). Trimming stripped 2 bases from V and 7 bases from J, with 9 bases between. The CDR3 loop spans 13 amino acids. Per germline, CDR1 MNHEY and CDR2 SVGAGI. The CDR3 DNA reads as TGTGCCAGCAGTTACGCCAGGGGAAATGAGCAGTTCTTC. Encoded protein: CASSYARGNEQFF.

The chain carries TRBV5-1 and TRBJ2-7, with TRBD1 matching 7 bases. V gave up 5 bases and J gave up 3 bases; unmatched junction bases: 2. CDR3 length: 12 residues. In germline, CDR1 is SGHRS, CDR2 YFSETQ. CDR3 sequence: CASRRDSYEQYF. DNA for the CDR3: TGCGCCAGCAGAAGGGACAGCTACGAGCAGTACTTC.

The J gene is TRBJ2-1, the V gene TRBV27, with TRBD2 matching 10 bases. V dropped 3 bases and J dropped 3; count of bases not matched to a gene: 8. The CDR3 runs to 17 residues. Looked up from germline, CDR1 is MNHEY and CDR2 is SMNVEV (reference sequence). CDR3 loop: CASSLEGLAGVYNEQFF. The CDR3 DNA sequence: TGTGCCAGCAGTTTGGAGGGGCTAGCGGGAGTCTACAATGAGCAGTTCTTC.

The chain employs TRBV4-1 and TRBJ1-2, with 7 bases aligning to TRBD1. The germline V gene encodes CDR1 MGHRA and CDR2 YSYEKL. V lost 1 base, J lost 8 bases, and 7 bases stayed unmatched. This CDR3 is built from 14 residues. CDR3 region: CASSQVGQRGGYTF. The CDR3 nucleotides read TGCGCCAGCAGCCAAGTGGGACAGCGCGGCGGCTACACCTTC.